Following are 7 T cell receptor beta chains from one sample sequenced in a study of T cells in tuberculosis. Data came from immunoSEQ multiplex PCR; TCRdb stores just in-frame clones and leaves some out. In the table there are 30,000 or so clones, about 90% of which are singletons. Time point described: new active TB diagnosis, blood taken before or within 7 days of starting treatment. The sequences come from PBMCs, collected at tuberculosis diagnosis. The source of these receptors is an adult with tuberculosis. Some clones in this sample may be carry-over from other donors' samples.

This sequence joins TRBV29-1 and TRBJ1-2, with 8 bases matching TRBD1. With V trimmed by 6 bases and J by 4 bases, 4 bases remained unmatched. Germline lookup yields CDR1 SQVTM and CDR2 ANQGSEA. This CDR3 comprises 12 residues. CDR3 residues: CSVDRGGYGYTF. CDR3 sequence (DNA): TGCAGCGTCGACAGGGGAGGCTATGGCTACACCTTC.

The CDR3 coding sequence is TGTGCCAGCTCACCGGAGCACTACGAGCAGTACTTC. This codes for CASSPEHYEQYF. The gene calls are TRBV18 and TRBJ2-7; D unresolved. Looked up from germline, CDR1 is KGHSH and CDR2 is LQKENI. The V gene lost 3 bases and the J gene lost 3 bases, with 6 bases spanning the gap. The CDR3 has 12 residues.

The genes are TRBV6-6 and TRBJ1-5; 9 bases match TRBD1. This CDR3 is built from 15 residues. V lost 3 bases and J lost 4; bases outside the gene matches: 4. Germline lookup yields CDR1 MNHNY and CDR2 SVGAGI (reference sequence). CDR3 bases: TGTGCCAGCAGTTATTCCGGGACAGGGAATCAGCCCCAGCATTTT. As protein: CASSYSGTGNQPQHF.

The V gene is TRBV15, the J gene TRBJ1-5, with 11 bases aligning to TRBD1. Germline-derived CDR1 and CDR2 are LNHNV and YYDKDF (reference sequence). V was clipped by 3 bases and J by 6 bases; unmatched bases: 4. The CDR3 runs 15 residues. The CDR3, as DNA: TGTGCCACCAGCAGGGACAGGGGGCTCGGTCAGCCCCAGCATTTT. Translated: CATSRDRGLGQPQHF.

The chain uses TRBV27 and TRBJ2-5, with D hard to call. CDR1 is MNHEY and CDR2 is SMNVEV in the germline V gene (reference sequence). The CDR3 runs to 14 residues. V gave up 0 bases and J gave up 2 bases, with 7 bases separating them. This CDR3 is CASSLSGRQETQYF. The CDR3 DNA reads as TGTGCCAGCAGTTTATCAGGCAGGCAAGAGACCCAGTACTTC.

The chain links TRBV4-1 to TRBJ1-4; D gene unclear. Trimming shortened V by 3 bases and J by 7 bases, and 6 bases separated the two germline ends. The CDR3 sequence is 12 residues long. The germline V gene has CDR1 MGHRA and CDR2 YSYEKL. This CDR3 reads CASSHIGEKLFF. CDR3 DNA sequence: TGCGCCAGCAGCCATATCGGTGAAAAACTGTTTTTT.

The V gene is TRBV18, the J gene TRBJ1-1, with D perhaps TRBD1 (6 bases). In germline, CDR1 is KGHSH, CDR2 LQKENI. The CDR3 totals 13 residues. V lost 2 bases and J lost 4, with 8 bases in between. The CDR3 reads CASSPTTGTEAFF. In nucleotides, the CDR3 is TGTGCCAGCTCACCAACGACAGGCACTGAAGCTTTCTTT. Full variable domain (rest looked up from reference TRBV18 and TRBJ1-1): NAGVMQNPRHLVRRRGQEARLRCSPMKGHSHVYWYRQLPEEGLKFMVYLQKENIIDESGMPKERFSAEFPKEGPSILRIQQVVRGDSAAYFCASSPTTGTEAFFGQGTRLTVV.